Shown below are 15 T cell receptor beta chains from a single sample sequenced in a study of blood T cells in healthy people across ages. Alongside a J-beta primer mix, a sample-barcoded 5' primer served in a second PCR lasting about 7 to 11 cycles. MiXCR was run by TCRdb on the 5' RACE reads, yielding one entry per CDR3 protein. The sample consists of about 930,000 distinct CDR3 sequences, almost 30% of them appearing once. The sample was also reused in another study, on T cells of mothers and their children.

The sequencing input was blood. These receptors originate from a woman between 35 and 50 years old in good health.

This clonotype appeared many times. Here the CDR3 reads CASSSSTRISDEQFF. The CDR3 DNA sequence: TGTGCCAGCAGTTCCTCGACTAGAATTAGCGATGAGCAGTTCTTC. The rearrangement uses TRBV28 and TRBJ2-1; perhaps TRBD2 as D (6 bases). The CDR3 covers 15 residues. Per the germline V gene, CDR1 is MDHEN and CDR2 is SYDVKM. Trimming stripped 4 bases from V and 8 bases from J, with 18 bases between.

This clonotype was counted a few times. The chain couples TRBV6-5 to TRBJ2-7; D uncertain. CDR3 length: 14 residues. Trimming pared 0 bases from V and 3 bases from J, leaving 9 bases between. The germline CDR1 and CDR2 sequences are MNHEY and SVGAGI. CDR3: CASSYSSMFYEQYF. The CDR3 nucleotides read TGTGCCAGCAGTTACTCATCCATGTTCTACGAGCAGTACTTC.

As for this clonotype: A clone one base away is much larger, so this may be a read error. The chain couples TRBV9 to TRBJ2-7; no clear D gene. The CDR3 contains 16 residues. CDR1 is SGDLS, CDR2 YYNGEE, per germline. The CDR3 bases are TGTACCAGCAGCGTAGCTGGGCAGGCAAACTCCTACGAGCAGTACTTC. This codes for CTSSVAGQANSYEQYF.

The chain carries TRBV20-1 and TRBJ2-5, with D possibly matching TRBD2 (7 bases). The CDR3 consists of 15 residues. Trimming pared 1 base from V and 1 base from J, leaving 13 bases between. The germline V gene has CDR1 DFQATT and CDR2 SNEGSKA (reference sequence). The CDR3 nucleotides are TGCAGTGCTAGAGGAAGTGCGGGGGCCCAAGAGACCCAGTACTTC. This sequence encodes CSARGSAGAQETQYF.

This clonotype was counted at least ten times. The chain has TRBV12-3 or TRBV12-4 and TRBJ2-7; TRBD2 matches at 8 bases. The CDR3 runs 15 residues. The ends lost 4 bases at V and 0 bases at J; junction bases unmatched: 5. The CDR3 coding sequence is TGTGCCAGCAGTTCCTCCGGGACTAGCTCCTACGAGCAGTACTTC. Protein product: CASSSSGTSSYEQYF.

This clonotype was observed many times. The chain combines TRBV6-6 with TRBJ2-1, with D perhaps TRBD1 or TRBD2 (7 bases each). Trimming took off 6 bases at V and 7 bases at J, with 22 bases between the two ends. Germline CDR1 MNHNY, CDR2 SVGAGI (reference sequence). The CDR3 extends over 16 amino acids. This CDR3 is CASSPRGRASGNEQFF. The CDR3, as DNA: TGTGCCAGCAGCCCCAGGGGGAGGGCCTCAGGAAATGAGCAGTTCTTC.

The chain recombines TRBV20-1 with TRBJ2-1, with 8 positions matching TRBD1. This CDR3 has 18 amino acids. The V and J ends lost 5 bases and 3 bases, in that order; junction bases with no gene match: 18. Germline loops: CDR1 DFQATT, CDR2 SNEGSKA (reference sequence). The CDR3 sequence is CSAEKGQGGQKFYNEQFF. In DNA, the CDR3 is TGCAGTGCTGAGAAAGGACAGGGAGGACAGAAGTTCTACAATGAGCAGTTCTTC.

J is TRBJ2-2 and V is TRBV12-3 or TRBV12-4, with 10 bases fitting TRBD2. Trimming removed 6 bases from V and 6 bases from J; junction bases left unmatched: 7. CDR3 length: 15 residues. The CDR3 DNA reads TGTGCCAGCAGCCAGCGGGGGGGCCTTGCCGGGGAGCTGTTTTTT. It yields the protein CASSQRGGLAGELFF.

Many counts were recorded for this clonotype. CDR3 protein: CASRDDSNQPQHF. In DNA, the CDR3 is TGTGCCAGCCGCGATGATAGCAATCAGCCCCAGCATTTT. This chain joins TRBV2 and TRBJ1-5; D not resolved. CDR1 and CDR2 (germline): SNHLY, FYNNEI. V dropped 8 bases and J dropped 0 bases, with 8 bases sitting between them. The CDR3 covers 13 residues.

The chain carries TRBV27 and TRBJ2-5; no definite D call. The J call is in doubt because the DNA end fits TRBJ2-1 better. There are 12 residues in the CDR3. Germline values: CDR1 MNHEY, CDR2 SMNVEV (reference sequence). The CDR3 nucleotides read TGTGCCAGCAGTACAAACCAAGAGACCCAGTTCTTC. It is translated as CASSTNQETQFF.

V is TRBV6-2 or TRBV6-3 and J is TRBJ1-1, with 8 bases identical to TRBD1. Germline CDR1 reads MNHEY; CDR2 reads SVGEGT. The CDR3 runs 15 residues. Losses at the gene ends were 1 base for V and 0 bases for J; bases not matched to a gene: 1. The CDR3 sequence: CASSYFRGLNTEAFF. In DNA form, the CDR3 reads TGTGCCAGCAGTTACTTCAGGGGGCTGAACACTGAAGCTTTCTTT.

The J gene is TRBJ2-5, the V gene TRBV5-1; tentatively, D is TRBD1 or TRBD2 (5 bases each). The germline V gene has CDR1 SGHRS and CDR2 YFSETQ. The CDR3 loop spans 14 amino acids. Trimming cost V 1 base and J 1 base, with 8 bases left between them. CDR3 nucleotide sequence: TGCGCCAGCAGCTTGAGAGGGACCCAAGAGACCCAGTACTTC. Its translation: CASSLRGTQETQYF. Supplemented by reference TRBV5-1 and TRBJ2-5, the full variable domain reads KAGVTQTPRYLIKTRGQQVTLSCSPISGHRSVSWYQQTPGQGLQFLFEYFSETQRNKGNFPGRFSGRQFSNSRSEMNVSTLELGDSALYLCASSLRGTQETQYFGPGTRLLVL.

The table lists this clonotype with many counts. This CDR3 is CASSLMTGGLYYGYTF. DNA for the CDR3: TGTGCCAGCAGTTTGATGACAGGGGGCCTCTATTATGGCTACACCTTC. V gene TRBV28 combines with J gene TRBJ1-2; 10 nucleotides align to TRBD1. CDR1 and CDR2 from the germline V gene are MDHEN and SYDVKM. The CDR3 has 16 amino acids. The J segment lost 5 bases and the V segment lost 3 bases, leaving 9 bases of the junction unmatched.

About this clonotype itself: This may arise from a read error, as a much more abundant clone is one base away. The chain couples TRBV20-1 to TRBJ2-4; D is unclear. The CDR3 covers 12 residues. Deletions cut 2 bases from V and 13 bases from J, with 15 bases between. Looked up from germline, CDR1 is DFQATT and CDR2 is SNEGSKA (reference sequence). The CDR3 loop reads CSARNPSNEQYF. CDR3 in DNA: TGCAGTGCTAGAAACCCTTCCAATGAGCAGTACTTC.

CDR3 amino acids: CASSVRQPQHF. CDR3 nucleotide sequence: TGTGCCAGCAGTGTCCGGCAGCCCCAGCATTTT. This chain uses TRBV28 with TRBJ1-5; no definite D call. Trimming took 5 bases from V and 7 from J, leaving 6 bases between them. The germline V gene encodes CDR1 MDHEN and CDR2 SYDVKM. This CDR3 has 11 residues.